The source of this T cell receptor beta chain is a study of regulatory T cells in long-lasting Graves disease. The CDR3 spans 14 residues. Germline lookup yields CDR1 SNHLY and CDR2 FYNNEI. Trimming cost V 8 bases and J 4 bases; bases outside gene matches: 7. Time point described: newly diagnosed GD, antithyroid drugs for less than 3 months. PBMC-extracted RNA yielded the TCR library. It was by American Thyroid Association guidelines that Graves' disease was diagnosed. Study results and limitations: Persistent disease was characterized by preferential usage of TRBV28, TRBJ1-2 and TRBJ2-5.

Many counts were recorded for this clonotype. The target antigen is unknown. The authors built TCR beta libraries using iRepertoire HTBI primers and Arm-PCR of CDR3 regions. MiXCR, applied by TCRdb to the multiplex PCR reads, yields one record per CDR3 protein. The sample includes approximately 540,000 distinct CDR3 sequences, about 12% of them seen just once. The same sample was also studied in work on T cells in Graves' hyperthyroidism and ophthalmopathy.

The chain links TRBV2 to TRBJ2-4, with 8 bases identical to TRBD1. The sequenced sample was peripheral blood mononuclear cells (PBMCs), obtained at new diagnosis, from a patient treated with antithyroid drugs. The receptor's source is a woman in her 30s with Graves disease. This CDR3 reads CASSRGHGKNIQYF. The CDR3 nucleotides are TGTGCCAGCTCCAGGGGGCACGGGAAAAACATTCAGTACTTC.